This record looks at one TCR beta chain sequence and its context. Its antigen is not known. The PCR contained 60 Vbeta and 13 Jbeta primers. TCRdb's copy holds only in-frame clones and misses some; the assay was immunoSEQ multiplex PCR. The sample lists roughly 60,000 clones; approximately 80% were seen once. The CDR3 has 13 residues. Trimming pared 6 bases from V and 4 bases from J, leaving 12 bases between. CDR1 is MNHNS and CDR2 is SASEGT in the germline V gene. The data originate from a study of cytomegalovirus exposure and HLA in healthy donors. Study conclusions and caveats: What TCR beta sequences reportedly achieved was accurate prediction of HLA-A and HLA-B alleles in most subjects.

The sample taken for sequencing was PBMCs. This TCR was recovered from a woman aged 40 to 50 in good health and CMV-seropositive. V usage is TRBV6-1 and J usage is TRBJ1-2; D remains ambiguous. CDR3 sequence: CASRDGLIYGYTF. For the CDR3, the DNA is TGTGCCAGCAGGGATGGACTGATCTATGGCTACACCTTC.